This paragraph covers one T cell receptor (beta chain) sequence. Antigen specificity is unknown. These data are taken from a study of Ad26.COV2.S vaccination and SARS-CoV-2 variants. Specified treatment: some 20 received Ad26.COV2.S at low or high dose, single or two shots; five or six received placebo; per-sample allocation not given. Specimen acquisition occurred on day 63 following the initial vaccine or placebo injection. Using immunoSEQ multiplex PCR, the repertoire was profiled, and TCRdb retains in-frame clones only, with some absent. Found here are approximately 500,000 clones, 87% of them singletons; the top ten hold around 13%. Germline values: CDR1 SGHVS, CDR2 FNYEAQ. V was cut by 5 bases and J by 3 bases, with 14 bases left in between. The length of the CDR3 is 15 residues. Whole-study findings and limits: Vaccine recipients had higher spike-specific TCR breadth than placebo recipients.

The clonotype comes from a person aged 18 to 59 who received the Ad26.COV2.S COVID-19 vaccine or a placebo. The V call is TRBV7-6, the J call TRBJ2-1; D gene unclear. Sequencing used peripheral blood, obtained in a trial of Ad26.COV2.S vaccine versus placebo. The CDR3 DNA reads as TGTGCCAGCAGCCAAGGCCGTCGCAACTACAATGAGCAGTTCTTC. This gives the protein CASSQGRRNYNEQFF.